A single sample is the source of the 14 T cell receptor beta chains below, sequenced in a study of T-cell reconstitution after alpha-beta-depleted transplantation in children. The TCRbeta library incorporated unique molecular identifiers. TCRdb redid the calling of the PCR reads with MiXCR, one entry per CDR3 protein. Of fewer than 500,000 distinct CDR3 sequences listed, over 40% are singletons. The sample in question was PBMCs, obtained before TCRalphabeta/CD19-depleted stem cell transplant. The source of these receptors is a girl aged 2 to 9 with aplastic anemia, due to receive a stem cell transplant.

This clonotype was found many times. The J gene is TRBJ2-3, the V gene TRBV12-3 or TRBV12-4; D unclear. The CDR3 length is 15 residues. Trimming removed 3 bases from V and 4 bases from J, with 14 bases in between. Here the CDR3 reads CASSFDKGRADTQYF. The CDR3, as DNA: TGTGCCAGCAGTTTTGATAAGGGTAGGGCAGATACGCAGTATTTT.

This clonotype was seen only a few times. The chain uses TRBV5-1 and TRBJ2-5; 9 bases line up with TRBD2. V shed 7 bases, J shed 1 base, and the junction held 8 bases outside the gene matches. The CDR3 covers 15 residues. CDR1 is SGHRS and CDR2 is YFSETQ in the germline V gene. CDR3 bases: TGCGCCAGCCAATTATTTAGCGGGGGCCAAGAGACCCAGTACTTC. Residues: CASQLFSGGQETQYF.

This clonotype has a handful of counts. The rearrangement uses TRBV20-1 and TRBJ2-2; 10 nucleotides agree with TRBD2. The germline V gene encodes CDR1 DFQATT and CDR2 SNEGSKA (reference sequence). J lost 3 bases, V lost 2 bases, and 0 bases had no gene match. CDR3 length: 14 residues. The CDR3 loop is CSARLAGDTGELFF. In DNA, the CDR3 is TGCAGTGCTAGACTAGCGGGAGACACCGGGGAGCTGTTTTTT.

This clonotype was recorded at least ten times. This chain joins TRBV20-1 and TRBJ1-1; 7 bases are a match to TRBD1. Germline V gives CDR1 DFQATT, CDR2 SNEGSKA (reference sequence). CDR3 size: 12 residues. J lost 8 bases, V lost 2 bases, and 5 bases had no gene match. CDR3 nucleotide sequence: TGCAGTGCTAGACCGCAGGGGGTGGAAGCTTTCTTT. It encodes CSARPQGVEAFF.

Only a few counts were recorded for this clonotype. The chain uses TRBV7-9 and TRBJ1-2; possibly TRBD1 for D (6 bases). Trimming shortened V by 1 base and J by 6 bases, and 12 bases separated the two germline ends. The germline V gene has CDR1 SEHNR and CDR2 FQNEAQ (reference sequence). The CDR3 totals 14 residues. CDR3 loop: CASSLDGGAHGYTF. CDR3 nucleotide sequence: TGTGCCAGCAGCTTAGACGGGGGGGCGCATGGCTACACCTTC.

In nucleotides, the CDR3 is TGTGCCAGCAGCCGAGACGAGGGAAAGGGGAGGTGGTACAATGAGCAGTTCTTC. It specifies CASSRDEGKGRWYNEQFF. The chain employs TRBV4-2 and TRBJ2-1, with D perhaps TRBD2 (6 bases). The CDR3 covers 18 residues. Trimming removed 4 bases from V and 4 bases from J, with 23 bases in between. Germline V CDR1 and CDR2: LGHNA, YNFKEQ.

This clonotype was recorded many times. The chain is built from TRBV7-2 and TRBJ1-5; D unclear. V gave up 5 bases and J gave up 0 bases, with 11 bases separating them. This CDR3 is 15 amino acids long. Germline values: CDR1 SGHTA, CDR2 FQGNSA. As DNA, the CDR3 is TGTGCCAGCAGCGCGCGACATAATAGCAATCAGCCCCAGCATTTT. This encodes CASSARHNSNQPQHF. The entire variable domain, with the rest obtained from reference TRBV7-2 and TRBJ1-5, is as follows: GAGVSQSPSNKVTEKGKDVELRCDPISGHTALYWYRQSLGQGLEFLIYFQGNSAPDKSGLPSDRFSAERTGGSVSTLTIQRTQQEDSAVYLCASSARHNSNQPQHFGDGTRLSIL.

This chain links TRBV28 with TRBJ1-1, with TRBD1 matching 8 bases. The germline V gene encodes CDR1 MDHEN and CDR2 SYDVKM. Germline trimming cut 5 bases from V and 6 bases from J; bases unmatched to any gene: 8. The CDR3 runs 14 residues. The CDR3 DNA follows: TGTGCCAGCAGTCAGGGACAGGAGGTACCTGAAGCTTTCTTT. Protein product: CASSQGQEVPEAFF. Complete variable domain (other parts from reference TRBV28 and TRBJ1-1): DVKVTQSSRYLVKRTGEKVFLECVQDMDHENMFWYRQDPGLGLRLIYFSYDVKMKEKGDIPEGYSVSREKKERFSLILESASTNQTSMYLCASSQGQEVPEAFFGQGTRLTVV.

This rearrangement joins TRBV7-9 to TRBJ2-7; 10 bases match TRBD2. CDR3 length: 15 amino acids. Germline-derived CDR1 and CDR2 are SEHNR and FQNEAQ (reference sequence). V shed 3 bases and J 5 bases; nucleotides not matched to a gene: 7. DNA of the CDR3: TGTGCCAGCAGCTTTAAGTCTAGCGGGAGCCACGAGCAGTACTTC. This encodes CASSFKSSGSHEQYF.

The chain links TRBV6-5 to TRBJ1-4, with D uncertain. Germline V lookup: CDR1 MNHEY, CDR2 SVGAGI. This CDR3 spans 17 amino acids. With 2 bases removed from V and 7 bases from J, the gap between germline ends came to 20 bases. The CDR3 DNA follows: TGTGCCAGCAGTTACGGATTCACCGGGCTCCGGGCTGAAAAACTGTTTTTT. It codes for CASSYGFTGLRAEKLFF.

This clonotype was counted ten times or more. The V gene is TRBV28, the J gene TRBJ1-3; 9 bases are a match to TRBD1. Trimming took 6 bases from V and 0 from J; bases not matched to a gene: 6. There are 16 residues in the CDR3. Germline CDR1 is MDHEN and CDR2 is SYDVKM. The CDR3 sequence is CASSLPGQGSGNTIYF. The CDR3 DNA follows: TGTGCCAGCAGCCTACCGGGACAGGGCTCTGGAAACACCATATATTTT.

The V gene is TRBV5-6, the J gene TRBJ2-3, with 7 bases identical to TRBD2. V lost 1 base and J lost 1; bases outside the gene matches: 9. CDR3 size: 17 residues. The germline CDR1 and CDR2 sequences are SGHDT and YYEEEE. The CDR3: CASSLRRGIPGTDTQYF. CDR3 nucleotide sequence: TGTGCCAGCAGCTTGAGGCGGGGGATACCTGGCACAGATACGCAGTATTTT. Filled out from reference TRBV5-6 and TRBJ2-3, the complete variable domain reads DAGVTQSPTHLIKTRGQQVTLRCSPKSGHDTVSWYQQALGQGPQFIFQYYEEEERQRGNFPDRFSGHQFPNYSSELNVNALLLGDSALYLCASSLRRGIPGTDTQYFGPGTRLTVL.

The CDR3 loop reads CSVVVGGSNQPQHF. Here the CDR3 DNA reads TGCAGCGTTGTTGTGGGGGGTAGCAATCAGCCCCAGCATTTT. This chain connects TRBV29-1 to TRBJ1-5, with D perhaps TRBD1 (5 bases). Germline-derived CDR1 and CDR2 are SQVTM and ANQGSEA. The CDR3 is 14 residues long. V was clipped by 4 bases and J by 0 bases, with 10 bases between them.

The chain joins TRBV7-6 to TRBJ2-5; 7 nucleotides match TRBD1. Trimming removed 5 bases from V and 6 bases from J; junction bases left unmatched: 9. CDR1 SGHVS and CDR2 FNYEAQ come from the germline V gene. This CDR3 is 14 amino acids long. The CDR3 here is CASSRRQGEKTQYF. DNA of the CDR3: TGTGCCAGCAGCCGCAGACAGGGAGAAAAGACCCAGTACTTC.